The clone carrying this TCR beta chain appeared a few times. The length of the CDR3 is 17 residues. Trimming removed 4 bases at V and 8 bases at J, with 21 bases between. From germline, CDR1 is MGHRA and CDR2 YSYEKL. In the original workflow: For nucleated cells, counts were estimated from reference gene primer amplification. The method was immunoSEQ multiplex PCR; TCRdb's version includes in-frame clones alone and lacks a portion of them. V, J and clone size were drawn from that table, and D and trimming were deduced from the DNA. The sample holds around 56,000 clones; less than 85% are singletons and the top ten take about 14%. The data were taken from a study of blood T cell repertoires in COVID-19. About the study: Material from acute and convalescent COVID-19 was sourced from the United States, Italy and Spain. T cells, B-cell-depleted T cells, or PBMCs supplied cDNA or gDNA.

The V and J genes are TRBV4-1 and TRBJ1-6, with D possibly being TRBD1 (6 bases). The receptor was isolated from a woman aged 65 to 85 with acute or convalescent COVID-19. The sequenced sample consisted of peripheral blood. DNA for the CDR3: TGCGCCAGCAGCCCATACACCTTGACAGGCTGGGATTCACCCCTCCACTTT. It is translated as CASSPYTLTGWDSPLHF.